Sequencing of this T cell receptor beta chain was carried out in a study of brain T cells in children with intractable seizures (dated by TCRdb to the early 2020s). Broadly, across the study: Resected brain tissue from 53 pediatric epilepsy surgery cases was initially screened for immune gene transcripts with a NanoString immunology panel. Among the approximately twelve selected surgery cases, pre-surgery blood was additionally sequenced for eight, leaving four cases with brain tissue only.

For this clone: It lacks a known antigen. No per-base quality is available; no much larger clone lies one base away.

This specimen's time point label, interpreted: blood from clinic visit 5 months post-surgery; TSC patient then seizure free. The surgery cases showing the highest brain T cell transcript signatures were chosen for TCR beta chain sequencing of brain tissue and, when available, of blood. Prior to surgery, the patients had been treated with at least one anti-epileptic drug. The TCR-sequenced patients were children whose drug-resistant epilepsy was caused by tuberous sclerosis complex, focal cortical dysplasia, Rasmussen encephalitis or hemimegalencephaly. The Monarch genomic DNA purification kit was used to extract bulk genomic DNA from unsorted brain tissue and whole blood. The CDR3 runs 13 residues from the cysteine to the phenylalanine. Of all the DNA, just the CDR3 is kept, 39 bases in frame from base 1. V gives up 8 bases and J gives up 0 bases, and the segment between their germline ends measures 14 bases. According to the germline V gene (reference sequence), CDR1 reads GTSNPN and CDR2 reads SVGIG.

The immunoSEQ assay was used to generate TCR beta chain sequences from genomic DNA. Concerning the study's data processing: CDR3 sequences that did not begin with the conserved framework cysteine at position 104 were removed by hand. To get clonality, the normalized Shannon's Diversity Index was subtracted from one, giving values from 0 (maximal diversity) to 1 (oligoclonal). Differences in the frequency of the same CDR3 between samples, such as brain versus blood, were assessed with chi-squared comparison-of-proportions tests. Public clonotypes were found by searching immuneACCESS, and the VDJdb browser was used to assess similarity to known antiviral clonotypes. As stored in TCRdb, this immuneACCESS dataset retains in-frame rearrangements with V and J assigned. A fraction of the clones does not appear; measured against another copy, unresolved V genes explain less than half of the discrepancy, and the remainder lacks a known reason. V and J calls and clone size are given by that table; D and trimming were obtained from the DNA. This sample comprises hundreds of thousands of clones, about 94% of them detected only once. The ten largest clones capture 5.7% of the sample.

Study-level results and caveats: Sequencing depth differed between pre- and post-surgery blood, so clones missing from the pre-surgery sample may reflect undersampling. Viral specificity was inferred only from CDR3 sequence similarity, and patients' HCMV serostatus was unknown.

The starting material was peripheral blood, obtained roughly 5 months after surgery. The origin of this receptor is a boy less than two years old with tuberous sclerosis and intractable seizures. Here the chain combines TRBV30 and TRBJ2-7; TRBD2 is perhaps the D gene, given 6 matching bases. The CDR3 has the sequence CAGSRGSSYEQYF. The sequence in DNA is TGTGCCGGCTCCCGGGGGAGCTCCTACGAGCAGTACTTC.